Ten or more counts support the clone carrying this T cell receptor beta chain. Its antigen is unknown. The data were obtained in a study of response to subunit inactivated influenza vaccine. The germline V gene encodes CDR1 SGHTA and CDR2 FQGNSA. Trimming stripped 5 bases from V and 2 bases from J, with 13 bases between. The CDR3 extends over 14 amino acids. Study-wide findings and caveats: Few new T cells, the authors suggested, are recruited by each seasonal influenza vaccination.

Via MiXCR, TCRdb re-called the RT-PCR reads, giving one row per CDR3 protein. Of 200,000 to 300,000 distinct CDR3 sequences in the sample, 9.5% to 15% are singletons; the top ten hold approximately 8.3%. Specimen: non-naive T cells sorted from PBMCs, collected 14 days before vaccination. The chain couples TRBV7-2 to TRBJ2-7; tentative D call: TRBD2 (6 bases). The clonotype was recovered from a man between 45 and 60 years old who received an inactivated influenza vaccine. The CDR3 DNA sequence: TGTGCCAGCAGCCGGGGGAGGCTACCCTACGAGCAGTACTTC. Encoded protein: CASSRGRLPYEQYF. Drawing the rest from reference TRBV7-2 and TRBJ2-7, the complete variable domain is GAGVSQSPSNKVTEKGKDVELRCDPISGHTALYWYRQSLGQGLEFLIYFQGNSAPDKSGLPSDRFSAERTGGSVSTLTIQRTQQEDSAVYLCASSRGRLPYEQYFGPGTRLTVT.